The 31 T cell receptor beta chains given below trace back to one sample, sequenced in a study of cytomegalovirus exposure and HLA in healthy donors. In the PCR, 60 Vbeta and 13 Jbeta primers were used. Measured with immunoSEQ multiplex PCR; TCRdb has only the in-frame clones, and not every one. The repertoire holds some 200,000 clones, with approximately 82% as singletons. The source material was PBMCs. The receptor set was obtained from a man aged 18 to 29 in good health and CMV-seronegative.

Remarks on this clone: The same CDR3 is also encoded by other DNA sequences in this sample. The gene calls are TRBV5-1 and TRBJ1-2, with D maybe TRBD1 (6 bases). The CDR3 length is 16 residues. The germline V gene has CDR1 SGHRS and CDR2 YFSETQ. V was trimmed by 3 bases and J by 2 bases, leaving 17 bases between them. The CDR3 DNA sequence: TGCGCCAGCAGCTCCACCGGACAGTCCTTAAACTATGGCTACACCTTC. This codes for CASSSTGQSLNYGYTF.

The chain links TRBV27 to TRBJ2-7, with 9 bases aligning to TRBD1. Trimming at V came to 7 bases and at J to 4 bases, leaving 8 bases not matched to a gene. The CDR3 length is 14 residues. The germline gives CDR1 MNHEY, CDR2 SMNVEV (reference sequence). The CDR3 here is CASKRTGESYEQYF. CDR3 bases: TGTGCCAGCAAAAGGACAGGGGAGTCATACGAGCAGTACTTC.

This clone was seen more than once but under ten times. One end of the junction varies from germline; a read error may be responsible. The CDR3 loop is CSSKPAGQSSYEQYF. CDR3 bases: TGTTCCAGTAAACCCGCGGGACAGAGCTCCTACGAGCAGTACTTC. V gene TRBV7-9 combines with J gene TRBJ2-7, with a tentative D call TRBD1 (7 bases). This CDR3 contains 15 residues. Germline loops: CDR1 SEHNR, CDR2 FQNEAQ (reference sequence). Full variable domain (missing parts from reference TRBV7-9 and TRBJ2-7): DTGVSQNPRHKITKRGQNVTFRCDPISEHNRLYWYRQTLGQGPEFLTYFQNEAQLEKSRLLSDRFSAERPKGSFSTLEIQRTEQGDSAMYLCSSKPAGQSSYEQYFGPGTRLTVT.

This clone came up a few times. The V and J genes are TRBV6-6 and TRBJ1-3; 8 bases are a match to TRBD1. V was pared by 0 bases and J by 4 bases, with 5 bases of the junction left unmatched. This CDR3 is 16 amino acids long. Germline CDR1 MNHNY, CDR2 SVGAGI (reference sequence). This chain's CDR3 is CASSYSQGASGNTIYF. CDR3 in DNA: TGTGCCAGCAGTTACTCGCAGGGGGCTTCAGGAAACACCATATATTTT.

J is TRBJ2-1 and V is TRBV7-9; TRBD2 agrees at 8 bases. Germline CDR1 and CDR2: SEHNR and FQNEAQ (reference sequence). The CDR3 has 17 amino acids. With V trimmed by 5 bases and J by 3 bases, 12 bases remained unmatched. Here the CDR3 reads CASSPSPSTSVYNEQFF. The CDR3 DNA reads TGTGCCAGCAGCCCCTCACCCTCGACTAGCGTCTACAATGAGCAGTTCTTC. The full variable domain, rest sourced from reference TRBV7-9 and TRBJ2-1, is DTGVSQNPRHKITKRGQNVTFRCDPISEHNRLYWYRQTLGQGPEFLTYFQNEAQLEKSRLLSDRFSAERPKGSFSTLEIQRTEQGDSAMYLCASSPSPSTSVYNEQFFGPGTRLTVL.

J is TRBJ2-7 and V is TRBV5-1; 9 positions agree with TRBD1. The CDR3 contains 14 residues. J gave up 2 bases and V 4 bases, and 4 bases lay outside the gene matches. Germline assignment: CDR1 SGHRS and CDR2 YFSETQ. Here the CDR3 reads CASSTGTGTYEQYF. Here the CDR3 DNA reads TGCGCCAGCAGCACCGGGACAGGGACCTACGAGCAGTACTTC.

The CDR3, as DNA: TGTGCCAGCAGCCCAGTCCTCAGGGGGCCGAACACTGAAGCTTTCTTT. Protein product: CASSPVLRGPNTEAFF. The gene calls are TRBV7-8 and TRBJ1-1; 8 bases align to TRBD1. Germline V gene data show CDR1 as SGHVS and CDR2 as FQNEAQ. V dropped 5 bases and J dropped 1; count of bases not matched to a gene: 9. The CDR3 has 16 amino acids.

The V call is TRBV9, the J call TRBJ2-3; D is possibly TRBD2 (5 bases). The CDR3 has 14 amino acids. From germline, CDR1 is SGDLS and CDR2 YYNGEE. The V and J ends lost 0 bases and 5 bases respectively, with 10 bases between them. CDR3 nucleotides: TGTGCCAGCAGCGTAGGGCTAGCCCAAGATACGCAGTATTTT. Residues: CASSVGLAQDTQYF.

The CDR3: CASSLAFGQGAGETQYF. The CDR3 DNA is TGCGCCAGCAGCTTGGCCTTTGGGCAGGGGGCAGGGGAGACCCAGTACTTC. J is TRBJ2-5 and V is TRBV5-1; 8 bases are shared with TRBD1. The CDR3 is made up of 17 amino acids. The germline V gene has CDR1 SGHRS and CDR2 YFSETQ. V was pared by 0 bases and J by 5 bases, with 12 bases of the junction left unmatched.

V gene TRBV9 combines with J gene TRBJ2-2, with D possibly TRBD2 on 8 matching bases. Trimming left V 3 bases short and J 7 bases short, with 22 bases between. The CDR3 spans 17 residues. Per germline, CDR1 SGDLS and CDR2 YYNGEE. CDR3 region: CASSAGGDSRTDGELFF. The CDR3 coding sequence is TGTGCCAGCAGCGCGGGGGGGGACAGTAGGACGGACGGGGAGCTGTTTTTT.

The chain couples TRBV11-3 to TRBJ1-3; D not certain. V was shortened by 9 bases and J by 4 bases, with 19 bases between the two germline ends. Germline V gene sequence: CDR1 SGHNT, CDR2 YENEEA. This CDR3 comprises 15 residues. In DNA form, the CDR3 reads TGTGCCAGGCCACCGAGACAATTTCCGGGAAACACCATATATTTT. Translating gives CARPPRQFPGNTIYF.

This clone appeared once. This chain joins TRBV5-1 and TRBJ1-1, with 7 bases that match TRBD1. The V segment lost 3 bases and the J segment 1 base; nucleotides outside the gene matches: 6. The CDR3 has 15 residues. Germline CDR1 reads SGHRS; CDR2 reads YFSETQ. The CDR3 nucleotides are TGCGCCAGCAGCTATGAAGGACAGGCGAACACTGAAGCTTTCTTT. Protein product: CASSYEGQANTEAFF.

The rearrangement links TRBV18 to TRBJ2-2; 13 bases line up with TRBD2. Germline CDR1 is KGHSH and CDR2 is LQKENI. Trimming took 5 bases from V and 2 from J; bases not matched to a gene: 2. The CDR3 consists of 16 residues. The CDR3 region is CASSEGLAGNTGELFF. The CDR3 nucleotides read TGTGCCAGCTCAGAGGGACTAGCGGGAAACACCGGGGAGCTGTTTTTT. The complete variable domain, with remaining parts taken from reference TRBV18 and TRBJ2-2, reads NAGVMQNPRHLVRRRGQEARLRCSPMKGHSHVYWYRQLPEEGLKFMVYLQKENIIDESGMPKERFSAEFPKEGPSILRIQQVVRGDSAAYFCASSEGLAGNTGELFFGEGSRLTVL.

The gene calls are TRBV7-8 and TRBJ1-1, with a possible D match to TRBD1 (6 bases). The CDR3 loop spans 15 amino acids. Germline V lookup: CDR1 SGHVS, CDR2 FQNEAQ. Trimming cost V 3 bases and J 1 base, with 12 bases left between them. CDR3 in amino acids: CASSLTGYRNTEAFF. In DNA form, the CDR3 reads TGTGCCAGCAGCTTGACAGGTTACAGGAACACTGAAGCTTTCTTT.

V and J are TRBV5-1 and TRBJ2-3; D perhaps matches TRBD1 (5 bases). The germline V and J ends were trimmed by 4 bases and 6 bases, with 9 bases remaining between them. Per germline, CDR1 SGHRS and CDR2 YFSETQ. The CDR3 spans 12 residues. The CDR3 nucleotides read TGCGCCAGCAGCCGGACATACGATACGCAGTATTTT. Amino acids: CASSRTYDTQYF.

The J gene is TRBJ2-3, the V gene TRBV9; 12 bases are a match to TRBD1. CDR1 and CDR2 (germline): SGDLS, YYNGEE. The CDR3 contains 16 residues. V lost 3 bases and J lost 4; bases outside the gene matches: 6. CDR3 region: CASSAGDRGQSDTQYF. The DNA of the CDR3 is TGTGCCAGCAGCGCCGGGGACAGGGGGCAATCAGATACGCAGTATTTT.

Of note for this clone: An end of the junction differs from the germline gene, which may be a read error. This specimen includes other DNA sequences encoding the same CDR3. This chain links TRBV4-1 with TRBJ1-1; D is undetermined. The germline V gene encodes CDR1 MGHRA and CDR2 YSYEKL. CDR3 size: 13 residues. The CDR3 region has the DNA TGCGCCAGCAGCCATCAGGTAACAACTGAAGCCTTCTTT. Its protein is CASSHQVTTEAFF.

As concerns this clone: Other DNA sequences in this sample translate to the same CDR3. This chain links TRBV5-4 with TRBJ2-7; 7 bases match TRBD1. The germline CDR1 and CDR2 sequences are SGHNT and YYREEE (reference sequence). After removal of 2 bases from V and 1 base from J, the junction contained 6 bases not matched to a gene. The CDR3 has 15 amino acids. As DNA, the CDR3 is TGTGCCAGCAGCTTATCCGGGACAGCATCCTACGAGCAGTACTTC. It encodes CASSLSGTASYEQYF.

The V call is TRBV10-1, the J call TRBJ2-1, with 14 bases lining up with TRBD2. Looked up from germline, CDR1 is WNHNN and CDR2 is SYGVQD (reference sequence). The CDR3 sequence is 16 residues long. V was pared by 4 bases and J by 10 bases, with 9 bases of the junction left unmatched. The CDR3 region is CASSARRGLAGVEQFF. The CDR3 DNA is TGCGCCAGCAGTGCTCGGAGGGGACTAGCGGGAGTGGAGCAGTTCTTC.

V and J are TRBV14 and TRBJ2-5; D is unclear. This CDR3 is built from 13 residues. Per germline, CDR1 SGHDN and CDR2 FVKESK. V dropped 5 bases and J dropped 5 bases, with 12 bases sitting between them. The CDR3: CASSDPGLETQYF. Written as DNA, the CDR3 is TGTGCCAGCAGCGACCCCGGGTTGGAGACCCAGTACTTC.

This clone was observed a handful of times. The J gene is TRBJ1-2, the V gene TRBV5-1, with a weak D call TRBD1 (5 bases). Germline-derived CDR1 and CDR2 are SGHRS and YFSETQ. The V gene lost 4 bases and the J gene lost 4 bases, with 14 bases spanning the gap. The CDR3 contains 14 residues. For the CDR3, the DNA is TGCGCCAGCAGCGCGACGGACAAAGCCTATGGCTACACCTTC. Its translation: CASSATDKAYGYTF. Drawing the rest from reference TRBV5-1 and TRBJ1-2, the complete variable domain is KAGVTQTPRYLIKTRGQQVTLSCSPISGHRSVSWYQQTPGQGLQFLFEYFSETQRNKGNFPGRFSGRQFSNSRSEMNVSTLELGDSALYLCASSATDKAYGYTFGSGTRLTVV.

This clone has only one observation. The chain is built from TRBV21-1 and TRBJ2-5; the table names TRBD1, a call not compared with the DNA. TRBV21-1 is a listed pseudogene. The CDR3 is 14 amino acids. This CDR3 reads CASSNMGVQETQYF. For the CDR3, the DNA is TGTGCCAGCAGCAATATGGGCGTCCAAGAGACCCAGTACTTC.

The rearrangement joins TRBV7-3 to TRBJ2-3; 10 positions match TRBD2. V lost 2 bases and J lost 6; bases outside the gene matches: 5. This CDR3 has 15 amino acids. CDR1 SGHTA and CDR2 FQGTGA come from the germline V gene. Here the CDR3 reads CASSLLAGASDTQYF. In nucleotides, the CDR3 is TGTGCCAGCAGCTTACTAGCGGGAGCGTCTGATACGCAGTATTTT.

V gene TRBV4-1 combines with J gene TRBJ2-5; D perhaps matches TRBD2 (6 bases). Gene TRBJ2-7 matches the end of the DNA better, so the J call may be wrong. The germline gives CDR1 MGHRA, CDR2 YSYEKL. This CDR3 is built from 16 residues. Here the CDR3 DNA reads TGCGCCAGCAGCCAAGAACCCGCCGGGGGATTCTACGAGCAGTACTTC. Translation gives CASSQEPAGGFYEQYF.

About this clone: One end of the junction does not line up with germline, which may come from a read error. The CDR3 protein is CASSSRGGQEDF. The CDR3 DNA reads TGTGCCAGCAGCTCCCGGGGAGGTCAGGAAGACTTC. The chain uses TRBV7-9 and TRBJ2-5, with D possibly being TRBD2 (6 bases). Per germline, CDR1 SEHNR and CDR2 FQNEAQ (reference sequence). The CDR3 consists of 12 residues.

The chain links TRBV28 to TRBJ2-3, with a weak D call TRBD1 (6 bases). The CDR3 totals 16 residues. Per the germline V gene, CDR1 is MDHEN and CDR2 is SYDVKM. Trimming took off 2 bases at V and 1 base at J, with 13 bases between the two ends. CDR3 DNA: TGTGCCAGCAGTTTAACGTGGCAGGGGCGCACAGATACGCAGTATTTT. It yields the protein CASSLTWQGRTDTQYF.

This chain uses TRBV10-3 with TRBJ2-4, with TRBD2 identical over 12 bases. CDR1 and CDR2 from the germline V gene are ENHRY and SYGVKD. Trimming took 0 bases from V and 7 from J; bases not matched to a gene: 10. This CDR3 contains 18 residues. Here the CDR3 reads CAISESNPSGRAGNIQYF. CDR3 coding DNA: TGTGCCATCAGTGAGTCGAATCCTAGCGGGAGGGCCGGGAACATTCAGTACTTC.

The V call is TRBV12-2, the J call TRBJ2-5; the DNA was not used to check the table's D call, TRBD2. TRBV12-2 is marked as a pseudogene. The CDR3 has 16 residues. CDR3 sequence reads: CASRLTSGRYQETQYF. The DNA of the CDR3 is TGTGCAAGTCGCTTGACTAGCGGTCGGTACCAAGAGACCCAGTACTTC.

V usage is TRBV5-6 and J usage is TRBJ2-5; weak D call: TRBD1 (5 bases). Trimming removed 4 bases at V and 0 bases at J, with 13 bases between. This CDR3 is built from 15 residues. Looked up from germline, CDR1 is SGHDT and CDR2 is YYEEEE. CDR3 DNA: TGTGCCAGCAGCCCCTACACAGGCTACCAAGAGACCCAGTACTTC. This sequence encodes CASSPYTGYQETQYF.

This clone was observed a handful of times. The chain uses TRBV7-8 and TRBJ2-7; 10 nucleotides match TRBD1. The CDR3 consists of 15 residues. Unmatched junction bases numbered 6, after V lost 3 bases and J lost 4 bases. Germline CDR1 is SGHVS and CDR2 is FQNEAQ. For the CDR3, the DNA is TGTGCCAGCAGCTTGTTCGGACAGGGGGAGTACGAGCAGTACTTC. It yields the protein CASSLFGQGEYEQYF.

The chain couples TRBV4-1 to TRBJ1-1, with D maybe TRBD1 (6 bases). This CDR3 has 15 residues. V was pared by 6 bases and J by 5 bases, with 19 bases between. Germline assignment: CDR1 MGHRA and CDR2 YSYEKL. CDR3 DNA: TGCGCCAGCAGGATAGTAGGGGGTCAAAAAACTGAAGCTTTCTTT. It codes for CASRIVGGQKTEAFF.